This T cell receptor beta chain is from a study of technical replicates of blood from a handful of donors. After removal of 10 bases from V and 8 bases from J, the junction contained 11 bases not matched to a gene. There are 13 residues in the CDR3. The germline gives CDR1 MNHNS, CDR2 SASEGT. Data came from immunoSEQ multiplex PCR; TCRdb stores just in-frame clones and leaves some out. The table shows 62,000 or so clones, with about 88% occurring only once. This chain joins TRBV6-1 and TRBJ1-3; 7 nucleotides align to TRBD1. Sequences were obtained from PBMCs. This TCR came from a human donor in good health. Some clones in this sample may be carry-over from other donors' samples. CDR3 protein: CATGGVAEDTIYF. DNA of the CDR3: TGTGCCACAGGGGGTGTGGCGGAGGACACCATATATTTT.